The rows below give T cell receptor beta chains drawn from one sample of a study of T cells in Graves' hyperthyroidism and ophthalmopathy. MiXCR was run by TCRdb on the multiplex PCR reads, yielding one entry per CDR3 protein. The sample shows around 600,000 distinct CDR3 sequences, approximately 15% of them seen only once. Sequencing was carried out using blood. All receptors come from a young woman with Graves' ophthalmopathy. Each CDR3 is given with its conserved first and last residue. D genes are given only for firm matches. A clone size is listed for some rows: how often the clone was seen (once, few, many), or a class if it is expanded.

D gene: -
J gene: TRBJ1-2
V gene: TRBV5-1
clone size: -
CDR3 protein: CASSLRVAQGRDGYTF
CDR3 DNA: TGCGCCAGCAGCTTGAGGGTGGCTCAGGGGAGAGATGGCTACACCTTC

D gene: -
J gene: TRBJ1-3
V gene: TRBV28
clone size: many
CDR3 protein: CASTLGVSGNTIYF
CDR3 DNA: TGTGCCAGCACCCTGGGGGTCTCTGGAAACACCATATATTTT

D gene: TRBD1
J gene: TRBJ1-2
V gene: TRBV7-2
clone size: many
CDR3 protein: CASSLGQGVNYGYTF
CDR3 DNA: TGTGCCAGCAGCTTAGGACAGGGGGTAAACTATGGCTACACCTTC

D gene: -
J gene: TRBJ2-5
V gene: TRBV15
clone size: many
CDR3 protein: CATSRGQTETQYF
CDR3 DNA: TGTGCCACCAGCAGAGGCCAAACGGAGACCCAGTACTTC

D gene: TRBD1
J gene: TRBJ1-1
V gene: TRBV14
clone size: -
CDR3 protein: CASSHPGGTEAFF
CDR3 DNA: TGTGCCAGCAGCCATCCAGGGGGCACTGAAGCTTTCTTT

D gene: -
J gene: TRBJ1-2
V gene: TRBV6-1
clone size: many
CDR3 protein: CASIAGLLGPRYGYTF
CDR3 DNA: TGTGCCAGCATAGCAGGGCTCCTTGGCCCCCGCTATGGCTACACCTTC

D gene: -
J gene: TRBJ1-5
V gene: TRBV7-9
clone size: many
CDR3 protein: CASSLDAGRQPQHF
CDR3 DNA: TGTGCCAGCAGCTTAGACGCGGGCCGGCAGCCCCAGCATTTT

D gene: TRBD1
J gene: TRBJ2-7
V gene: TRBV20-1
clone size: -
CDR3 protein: CSATTGGGSYEQYF
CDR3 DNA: TGCAGTGCCACCACAGGGGGAGGCTCCTACGAGCAGTACTTC

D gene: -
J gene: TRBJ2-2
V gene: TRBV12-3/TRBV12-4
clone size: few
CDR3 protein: CASQTRSTGELFF
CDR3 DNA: TGTGCCAGTCAGACTAGAAGCACCGGGGAGCTGTTTTTT

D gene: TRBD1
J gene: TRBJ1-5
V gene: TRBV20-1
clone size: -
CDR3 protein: CSARKGTGFLASQPQHF
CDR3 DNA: TGCAGTGCTAGAAAGGGGACAGGCTTCCTTGCAAGTCAGCCCCAGCATTTT

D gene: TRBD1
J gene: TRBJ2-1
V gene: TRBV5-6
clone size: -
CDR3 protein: CASSHGRWQGVPNEQFF
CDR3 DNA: TGTGCCAGCAGCCATGGACGTTGGCAGGGGGTTCCCAATGAGCAGTTCTTC

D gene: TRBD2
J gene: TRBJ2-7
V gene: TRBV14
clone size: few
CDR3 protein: CASSKTSGSAEQYF
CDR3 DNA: TGTGCCAGCAGCAAAACTAGCGGGAGTGCCGAGCAGTACTTC

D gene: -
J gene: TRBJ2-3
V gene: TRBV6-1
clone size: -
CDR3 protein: CASSYGGDTDTQYF
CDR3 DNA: TGTGCCAGCAGCTACGGGGGCGATACAGATACGCAGTATTTT

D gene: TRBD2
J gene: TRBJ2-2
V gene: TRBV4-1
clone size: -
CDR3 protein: CASSSGRATGELFF
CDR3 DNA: TGCGCCAGCAGTAGCGGGAGGGCCACCGGGGAGCTGTTTTTT

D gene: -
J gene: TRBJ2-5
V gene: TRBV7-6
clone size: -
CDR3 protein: CASSLLSQGSLLAQETQYF
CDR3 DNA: TGTGCCAGCAGCTTATTAAGCCAAGGAAGTCTCCTAGCACAAGAGACCCAGTACTTC

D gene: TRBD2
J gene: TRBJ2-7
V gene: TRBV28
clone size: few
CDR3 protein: CASSSSGRISYEQYF
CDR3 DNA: TGTGCCAGCAGTTCTAGCGGGAGGATTTCCTACGAGCAGTACTTC